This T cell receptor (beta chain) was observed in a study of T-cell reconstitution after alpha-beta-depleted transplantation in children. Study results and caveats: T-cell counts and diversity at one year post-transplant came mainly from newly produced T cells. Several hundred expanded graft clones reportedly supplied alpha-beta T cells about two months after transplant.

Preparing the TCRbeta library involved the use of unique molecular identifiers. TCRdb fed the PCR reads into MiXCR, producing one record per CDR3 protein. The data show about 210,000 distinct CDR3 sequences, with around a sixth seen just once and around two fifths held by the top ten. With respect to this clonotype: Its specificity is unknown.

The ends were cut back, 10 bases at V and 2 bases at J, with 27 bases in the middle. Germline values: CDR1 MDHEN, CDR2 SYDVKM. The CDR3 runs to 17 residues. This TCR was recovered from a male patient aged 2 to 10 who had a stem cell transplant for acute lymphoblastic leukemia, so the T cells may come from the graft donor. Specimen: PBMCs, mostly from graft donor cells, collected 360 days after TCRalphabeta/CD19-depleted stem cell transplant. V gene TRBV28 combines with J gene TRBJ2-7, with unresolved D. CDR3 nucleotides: TGTGCCATCAGCCCCGGGCGCCTCTCGCGAAAGGCCTACGAGCAGTACTTC. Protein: CAISPGRLSRKAYEQYF.